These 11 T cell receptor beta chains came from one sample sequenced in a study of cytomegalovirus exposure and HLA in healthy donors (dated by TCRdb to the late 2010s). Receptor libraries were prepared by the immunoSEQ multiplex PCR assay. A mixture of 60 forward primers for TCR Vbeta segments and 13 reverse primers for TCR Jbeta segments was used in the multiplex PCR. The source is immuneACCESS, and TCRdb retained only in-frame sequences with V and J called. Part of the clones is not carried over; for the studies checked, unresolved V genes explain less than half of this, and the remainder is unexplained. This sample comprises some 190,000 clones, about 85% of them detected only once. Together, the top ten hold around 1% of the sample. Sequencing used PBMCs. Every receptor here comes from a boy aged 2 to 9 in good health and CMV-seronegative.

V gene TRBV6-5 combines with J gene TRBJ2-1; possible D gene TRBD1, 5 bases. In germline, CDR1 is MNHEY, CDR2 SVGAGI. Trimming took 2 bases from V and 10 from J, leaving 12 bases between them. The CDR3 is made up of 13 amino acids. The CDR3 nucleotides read TGTGCCAGCAGTTACCACCCGGACACCGAGCAGTTCTTC. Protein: CASSYHPDTEQFF.

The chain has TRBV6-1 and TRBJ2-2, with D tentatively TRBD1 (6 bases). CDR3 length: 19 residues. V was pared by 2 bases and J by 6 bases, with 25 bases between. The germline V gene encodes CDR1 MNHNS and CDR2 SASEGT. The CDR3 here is CASSERRYRVDPLSGELFF. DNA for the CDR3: TGTGCCAGCAGTGAACGACGATACAGGGTAGATCCTCTATCCGGGGAGCTGTTTTTT.

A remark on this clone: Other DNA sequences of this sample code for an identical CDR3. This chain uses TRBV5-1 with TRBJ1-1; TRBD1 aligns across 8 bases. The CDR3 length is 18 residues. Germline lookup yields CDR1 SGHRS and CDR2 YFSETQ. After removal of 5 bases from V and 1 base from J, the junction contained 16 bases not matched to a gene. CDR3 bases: TGCGCCAGCAGTTTGTCGAAACCAGGGGGCCCTAGGAACACTGAAGCTTTCTTT. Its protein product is CASSLSKPGGPRNTEAFF.

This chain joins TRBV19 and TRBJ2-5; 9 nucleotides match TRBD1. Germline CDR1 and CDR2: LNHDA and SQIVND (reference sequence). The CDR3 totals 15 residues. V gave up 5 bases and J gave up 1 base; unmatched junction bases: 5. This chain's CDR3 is CASSSTTGGQETQYF. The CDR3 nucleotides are TGTGCCAGTAGTTCAACGACAGGGGGCCAAGAGACCCAGTACTTC.

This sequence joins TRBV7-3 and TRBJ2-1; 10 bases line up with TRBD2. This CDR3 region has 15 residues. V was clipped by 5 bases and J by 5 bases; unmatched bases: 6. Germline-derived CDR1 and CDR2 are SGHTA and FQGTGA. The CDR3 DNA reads TGTGCCAGCAGCATGGGACTAGCGAATCACAATGAGCAGTTCTTC. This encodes CASSMGLANHNEQFF.

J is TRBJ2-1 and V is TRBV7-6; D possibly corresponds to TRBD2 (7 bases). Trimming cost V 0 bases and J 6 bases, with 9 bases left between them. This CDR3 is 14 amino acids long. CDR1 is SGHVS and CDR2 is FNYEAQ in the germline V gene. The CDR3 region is CASSLAGGRNEQFF. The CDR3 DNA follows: TGTGCCAGCAGCTTAGCCGGGGGGCGCAATGAGCAGTTCTTC.

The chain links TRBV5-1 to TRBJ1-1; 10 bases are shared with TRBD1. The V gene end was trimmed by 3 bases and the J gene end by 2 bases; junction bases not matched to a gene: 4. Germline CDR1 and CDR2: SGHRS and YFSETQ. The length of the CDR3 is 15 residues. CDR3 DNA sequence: TGCGCCAGCAGCTCGACAGGGGGCGTTAACACTGAAGCTTTCTTT. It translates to CASSSTGGVNTEAFF.

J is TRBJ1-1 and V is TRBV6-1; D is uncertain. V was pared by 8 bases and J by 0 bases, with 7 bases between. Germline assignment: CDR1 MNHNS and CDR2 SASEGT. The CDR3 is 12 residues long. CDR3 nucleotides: TGTGCCAGCGGCCCGATGAACACTGAAGCTTTCTTT. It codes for CASGPMNTEAFF.

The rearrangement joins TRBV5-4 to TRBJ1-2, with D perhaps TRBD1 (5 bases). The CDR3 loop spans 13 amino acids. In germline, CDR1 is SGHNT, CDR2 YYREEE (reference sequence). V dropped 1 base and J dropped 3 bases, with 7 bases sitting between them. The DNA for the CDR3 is TGTGCCAGCAGCTTGTGGGGGGACTATGGCTACACCTTC. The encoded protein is CASSLWGDYGYTF.

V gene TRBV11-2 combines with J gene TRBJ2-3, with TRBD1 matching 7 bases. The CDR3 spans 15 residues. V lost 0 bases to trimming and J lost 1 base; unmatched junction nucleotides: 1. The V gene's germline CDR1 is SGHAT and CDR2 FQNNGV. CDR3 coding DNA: TGTGCCAGCAGCTTAGAAGGGGGCGGCACAGATACGCAGTATTTT. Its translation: CASSLEGGGTDTQYF.

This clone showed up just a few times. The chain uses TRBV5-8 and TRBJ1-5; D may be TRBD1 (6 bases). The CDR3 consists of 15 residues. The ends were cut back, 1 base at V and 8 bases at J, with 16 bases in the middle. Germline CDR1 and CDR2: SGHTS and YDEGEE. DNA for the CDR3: TGTGCCAGCAGCTTGTTCTTAACAGGGTCAAAGCCCCAGCATTTT. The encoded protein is CASSLFLTGSKPQHF.